Listed below are T cell receptor beta chains from one sample, sequenced in a study of vaccination effects on CD4 cells after COVID-19. These receptors have no known antigen. TCRdb's copy holds only in-frame clones and misses some; the assay was immunoSEQ multiplex PCR. The sample shows about 22,000 clones, around 70% of them seen only once. This specimen consisted of CD4+ T cells from PBMCs cultured with HCoV-NL63 spike peptides, obtained after COVID-19 vaccination. The source is a human donor who received a COVID-19 vaccine. The CDR3 runs from the conserved cysteine through the conserved F or W. A D gene is named only where the DNA matches it firmly. Clone size is given for some rows only: seen once, a few or many times, or a class if the clone is expanded.

d_gene,j_gene,v_gene,abundance,CDR3nt,CDR3aa
NA,TRBJ1-4,TRBV11-2,once,TGTGCCAGCAGCTTATCCTCAGAAAAACTGTTTTTT,CASSLSSEKLFF
NA,TRBJ2-7,TRBV14,NA,TGTGCCAGCAGCCCCACGAGTTCCTACGAGCAGTACTTC,CASSPTSSYEQYF
TRBD2,TRBJ2-3,TRBV6-5,NA,TGTGCCAGCAGTTACGGGCTAGCGGGAGATACGCAGTATTTT,CASSYGLAGDTQYF
TRBD1,TRBJ1-5,TRBV12-3/TRBV12-4,few,TGTGCCAGCAGGATAACAGGGGGCCAGCCCCAGCATTTT,CASRITGGQPQHF
NA,TRBJ1-3,TRBV5-1,few,TGCGCCAGCAGCTCGAATGTGATAGGATCTGGAAACACCATATATTTT,CASSSNVIGSGNTIYF
NA,TRBJ1-2,TRBV3-1/TRBV3-2,NA,TGTGCCAGCAGCCTAAGGGACCATGGCTACACCTTC,CASSLRDHGYTF
NA,TRBJ1-5,TRBV3-1/TRBV3-2,NA,TGTGCCAGCAGCCAAGGCGATCAGCCCCAGCATTTT,CASSQGDQPQHF
TRBD1,TRBJ1-1,TRBV4-1,NA,TGCGCCAGCAGCCAGGCAAGACAGGGTCTCACTGAAGCTTTCTTT,CASSQARQGLTEAFF
NA,TRBJ2-7,TRBV5-5,NA,TGTGCCAGCAGCTTGTCTGCAGAGCCGCCCTACGAGCAGTACTTC,CASSLSAEPPYEQYF
TRBD1,TRBJ2-2,TRBV10-3,once,TGTGCCATCAGTGAGGTTAGACAGGGGGTGCGCACCGGGGAGCTGTTTTTT,CAISEVRQGVRTGELFF